A single sample gave rise to the 8 T cell receptor beta chains below, sequenced in a study of blood T cell repertoires in COVID-19. TCRdb's table, derived via immunoSEQ multiplex PCR, lists solely in-frame clones and lacks some. The table lists under 250,000 clones, 88% of them singletons. The sequencing sample was made of PBMCs or T cells enriched from blood (not recorded which). The source of these receptors is a woman aged 25 to 39 who had been exposed to COVID-19.

This sequence joins TRBV5-1 and TRBJ1-1, with 9 bases fitting TRBD1. Germline V gives CDR1 SGHRS, CDR2 YFSETQ. The CDR3 consists of 17 residues. The V and J ends lost 4 bases and 0 bases, in that order; junction bases with no gene match: 10. In nucleotides, the CDR3 is TGCGCCAGCAGCCCGCTTGACAGGGGGACCATGAACACTGAAGCTTTCTTT. It is translated as CASSPLDRGTMNTEAFF.

This sequence joins TRBV5-6 and TRBJ1-4; D possibly corresponds to TRBD1 (6 bases). The length of the CDR3 is 14 residues. The germline V and J ends were trimmed by 8 bases and 0 bases, with 11 bases remaining between them. Germline loops: CDR1 SGHDT, CDR2 YYEEEE. Here the CDR3 reads CARAKGATNEKLFF. The DNA for the CDR3 is TGTGCCAGAGCAAAGGGGGCAACTAATGAAAAACTGTTTTTT.

This clone showed up just a few times. This chain links TRBV30 with TRBJ2-3; TRBD2 agrees at 9 bases. The germline gives CDR1 GTSNPN, CDR2 SVGIG (reference sequence). CDR3 length: 15 amino acids. The junction had 4 bases not matched to a gene; V was cut back by 2 bases and J by 1 base. This CDR3 is CAWSTSGYGTDTQYF. In nucleotides, the CDR3 is TGTGCCTGGAGTACTAGCGGGTACGGCACAGATACGCAGTATTTT.

Written as DNA, the CDR3 is TGTGCCTGGAATTGGCGGGACTACAATGAGCAGTTCTTC. This sequence encodes CAWNWRDYNEQFF. This sequence joins TRBV30 and TRBJ2-1; perhaps TRBD2 as D (6 bases). The CDR3 contains 13 residues. The germline V gene encodes CDR1 GTSNPN and CDR2 SVGIG (reference sequence). Trimming left V 4 bases short and J 3 bases short, with 10 bases between.

The chain links TRBV7-2 to TRBJ1-1; tentative D call: TRBD1 (6 bases). The CDR3 sequence is 16 residues long. The germline gives CDR1 SGHTA, CDR2 FQGNSA. V was trimmed by 5 bases and J by 1 base, leaving 17 bases between them. The CDR3 coding sequence is TGTGCCAGCAGCGTAATCCCCGGGACACCGAACACTGAAGCTTTCTTT. Protein: CASSVIPGTPNTEAFF.

This rearrangement joins TRBV28 to TRBJ1-3; D not resolved. V was cut by 4 bases and J by 3 bases, with 10 bases left in between. Germline CDR1 is MDHEN and CDR2 is SYDVKM. The CDR3 is made up of 14 amino acids. CDR3 protein: CASSSLVFGNTIYF. The CDR3, as DNA: TGTGCCAGCAGTTCCCTAGTATTTGGAAACACCATATATTTT.

V gene TRBV6-5 combines with J gene TRBJ1-5, with D tentatively TRBD1 (6 bases). V lost 6 bases, J lost 0 bases, and 12 bases lay in between. Per germline, CDR1 MNHEY and CDR2 SVGAGI. The CDR3 is made up of 15 amino acids. The CDR3 is CASSSDRSSNQPQHF. Here the CDR3 DNA reads TGTGCCAGCAGCAGTGACAGGAGTAGCAATCAGCCCCAGCATTTT.

The J gene is TRBJ1-2, the V gene TRBV29-1; 8 nucleotides match TRBD1. CDR3 length: 14 residues. The V gene's germline CDR1 is SQVTM and CDR2 ANQGSEA. V gave up 5 bases and J gave up 4 bases; unmatched junction bases: 9. CDR3 in amino acids: CSVLDRESVYGYTF. The CDR3 coding sequence is TGCAGCGTTTTGGACAGGGAATCTGTCTATGGCTACACCTTC. The full variable domain, in which reference TRBV29-1 and TRBJ1-2 provide the parts outside the CDR3, is SAVISQKPSRDICQRGTSLTIQCQVDSQVTMMFWYRQQPGQSLTLIATANQGSEATYESGFVIDKFPISRPNLTFSTLTVSNMSPEDSSIYLCSVLDRESVYGYTFGSGTRLTVV.